The clone carrying this TCR beta chain showed up many times. V was pared by 6 bases and J by 7 bases, with 18 bases between. The CDR3 covers 14 residues. CDR1 is ENHRY, CDR2 SYGVKD, per germline. The sample belongs to a study of T cell repertoires in cytomegalovirus infection. Looking at the study overall: Public TCR beta signature analysis indicated the presence of both CMV infection and matching HLA type.

TCRdb re-derived calls from the reads in MiXCR, one entry per CDR3 protein. The sample contains around 530,000 distinct CDR3 sequences, 26% of which appear only once. The rearrangement uses TRBV10-3 and TRBJ1-1; no clear D gene. The source material was PBMCs. The clonotype comes from a human donor in good health (CMV status not recorded). Some clones in this sample may be carry-over from other donors' samples. The DNA of the CDR3 is TGTGCCATCAGGAATACAGCACCTGGTAATGAAGCTTTCTTT. Amino acids: CAIRNTAPGNEAFF.